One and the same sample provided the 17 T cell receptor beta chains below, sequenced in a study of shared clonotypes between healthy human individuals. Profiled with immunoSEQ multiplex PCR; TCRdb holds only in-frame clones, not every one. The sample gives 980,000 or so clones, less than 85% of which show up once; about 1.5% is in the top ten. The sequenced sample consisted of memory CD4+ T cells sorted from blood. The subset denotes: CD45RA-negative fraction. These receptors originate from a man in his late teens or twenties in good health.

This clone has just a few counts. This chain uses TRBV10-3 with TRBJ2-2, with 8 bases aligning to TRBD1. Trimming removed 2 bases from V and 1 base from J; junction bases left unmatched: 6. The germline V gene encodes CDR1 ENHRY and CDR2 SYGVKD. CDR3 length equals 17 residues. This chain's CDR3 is CAISEPRGTGNTGELFF. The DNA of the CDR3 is TGTGCCATCAGTGAGCCCAGGGGGACAGGGAACACCGGGGAGCTGTTTTTT.

The CDR3 reads CASKETEAFF. The DNA for the CDR3 is TGTGCCAGTAAGGAAACTGAAGCTTTCTTT. The chain couples TRBV19 to TRBJ1-1; no reliable D call. There are 10 residues in the CDR3. The V gene's germline CDR1 is LNHDA and CDR2 SQIVND (reference sequence). With 7 bases removed from V and 5 bases from J, the gap between germline ends came to 5 bases.

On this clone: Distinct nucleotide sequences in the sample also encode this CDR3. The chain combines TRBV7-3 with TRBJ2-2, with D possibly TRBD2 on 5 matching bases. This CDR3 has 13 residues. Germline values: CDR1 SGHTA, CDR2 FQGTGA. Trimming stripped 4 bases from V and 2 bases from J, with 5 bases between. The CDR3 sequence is CASSSSNTGELFF. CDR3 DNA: TGTGCCAGCAGCTCTAGCAACACCGGGGAGCTGTTTTTT.

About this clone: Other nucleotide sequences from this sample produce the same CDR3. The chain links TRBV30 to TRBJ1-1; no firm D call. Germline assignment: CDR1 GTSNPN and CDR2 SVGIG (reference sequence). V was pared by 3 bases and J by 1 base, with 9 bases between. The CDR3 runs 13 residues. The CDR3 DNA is TGTGCCTGGAGCGTAGGAGCGAACACTGAAGCTTTCTTT. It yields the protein CAWSVGANTEAFF. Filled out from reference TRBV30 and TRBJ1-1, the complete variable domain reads SQTIHQWPATLVQPVGSPLSLECTVEGTSNPNLYWYRQAAGRGLQLLFYSVGIGQISSEVPQNLSASRPQDRQFILSSKKLLLSDSGFYLCAWSVGANTEAFFGQGTRLTVV.

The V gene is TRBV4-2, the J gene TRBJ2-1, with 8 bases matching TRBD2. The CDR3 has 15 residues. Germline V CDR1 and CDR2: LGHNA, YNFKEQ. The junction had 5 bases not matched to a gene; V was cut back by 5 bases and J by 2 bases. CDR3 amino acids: CASSYLAGTYNEQFF. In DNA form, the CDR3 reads TGTGCCAGCAGCTATTTAGCGGGGACCTACAATGAGCAGTTCTTC.

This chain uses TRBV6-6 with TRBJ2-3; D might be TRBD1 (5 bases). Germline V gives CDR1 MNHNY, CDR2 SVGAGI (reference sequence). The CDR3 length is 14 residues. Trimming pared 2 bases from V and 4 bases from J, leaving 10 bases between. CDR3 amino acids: CASSYSARADTQYF. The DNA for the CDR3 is TGTGCCAGCAGTTACAGCGCCAGGGCAGATACGCAGTATTTT.

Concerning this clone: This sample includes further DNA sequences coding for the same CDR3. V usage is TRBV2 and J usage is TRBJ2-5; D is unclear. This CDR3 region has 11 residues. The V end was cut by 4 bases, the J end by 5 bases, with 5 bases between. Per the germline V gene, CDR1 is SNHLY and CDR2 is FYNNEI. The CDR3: CASSVGETQYF. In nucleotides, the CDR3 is TGTGCCAGCAGTGTCGGGGAGACCCAGTACTTC.

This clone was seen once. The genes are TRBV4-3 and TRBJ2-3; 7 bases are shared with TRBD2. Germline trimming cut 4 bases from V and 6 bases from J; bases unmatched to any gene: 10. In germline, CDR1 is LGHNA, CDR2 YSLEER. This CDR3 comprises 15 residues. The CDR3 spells CASSPSSGALDTQYF. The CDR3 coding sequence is TGCGCCAGCAGCCCGTCTAGCGGAGCATTGGATACGCAGTATTTT.

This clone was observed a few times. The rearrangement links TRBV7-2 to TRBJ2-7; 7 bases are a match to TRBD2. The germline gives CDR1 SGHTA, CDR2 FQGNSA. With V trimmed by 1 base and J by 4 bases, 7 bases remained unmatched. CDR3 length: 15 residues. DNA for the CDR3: TGTGCCAGCAGCTTAGGACGCGGGAGAAGGTACGAGCAGTACTTC. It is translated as CASSLGRGRRYEQYF. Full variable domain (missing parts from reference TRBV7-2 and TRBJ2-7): GAGVSQSPSNKVTEKGKDVELRCDPISGHTALYWYRQSLGQGLEFLIYFQGNSAPDKSGLPSDRFSAERTGGSVSTLTIQRTQQEDSAVYLCASSLGRGRRYEQYFGPGTRLTVT.

The CDR3 nucleotides read TGCGCCAGCAGCCAAGTCCGGGGTGCGAACACCGGGGAGCTGTTTTTT. It yields the protein CASSQVRGANTGELFF. The chain carries TRBV4-1 and TRBJ2-2; D might be TRBD2 (5 bases). Trimming left V 1 base short and J 0 bases short, with 9 bases between. The CDR3 spans 16 residues. Germline CDR1 is MGHRA and CDR2 is YSYEKL.

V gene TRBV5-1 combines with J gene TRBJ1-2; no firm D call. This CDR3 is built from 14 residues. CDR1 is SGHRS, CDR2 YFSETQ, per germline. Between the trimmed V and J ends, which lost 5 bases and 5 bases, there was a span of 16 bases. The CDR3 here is CASRPQTPTYGYTF. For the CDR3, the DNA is TGCGCCAGCAGACCACAAACACCGACGTATGGCTACACCTTC.

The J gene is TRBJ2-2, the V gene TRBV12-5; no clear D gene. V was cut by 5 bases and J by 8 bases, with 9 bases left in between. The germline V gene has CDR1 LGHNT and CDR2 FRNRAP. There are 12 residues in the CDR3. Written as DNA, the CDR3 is TGTGCTAGTGGTCTCCCAGGAGGGGAGCTGTTTTTT. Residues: CASGLPGGELFF.

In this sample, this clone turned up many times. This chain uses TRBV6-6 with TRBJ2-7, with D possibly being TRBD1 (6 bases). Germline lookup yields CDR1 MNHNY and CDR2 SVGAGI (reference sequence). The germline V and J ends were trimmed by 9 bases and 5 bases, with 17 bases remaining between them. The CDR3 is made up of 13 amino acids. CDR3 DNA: TGTGCCAGTTCGTCTTCACAGGGCAACGAGCAGTACTTC. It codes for CASSSSQGNEQYF.

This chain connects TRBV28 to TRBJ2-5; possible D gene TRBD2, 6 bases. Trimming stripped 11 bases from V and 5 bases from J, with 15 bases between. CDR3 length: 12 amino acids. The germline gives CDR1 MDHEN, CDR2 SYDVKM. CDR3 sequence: CAVHGGRETQYF. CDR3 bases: TGTGCCGTTCACGGGGGTAGGGAGACCCAGTACTTC.

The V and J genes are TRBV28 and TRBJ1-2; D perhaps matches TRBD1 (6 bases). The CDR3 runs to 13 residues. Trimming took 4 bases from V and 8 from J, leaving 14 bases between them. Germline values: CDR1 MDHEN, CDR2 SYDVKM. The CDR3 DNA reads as TGTGCCAGCAGTTACCTACAGGGAGACGGCTACACCTTC. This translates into CASSYLQGDGYTF.

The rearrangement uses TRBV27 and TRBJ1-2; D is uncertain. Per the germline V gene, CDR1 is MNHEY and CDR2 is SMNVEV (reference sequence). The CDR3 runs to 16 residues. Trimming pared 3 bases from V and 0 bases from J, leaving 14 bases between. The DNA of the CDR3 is TGTGCCAGCAGTTTGGACGGACGGCTCCCTAACTATGGCTACACCTTC. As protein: CASSLDGRLPNYGYTF.

This CDR3 reads CASSSRGGPGANVLTF. CDR3 nucleotides: TGTGCCAGCAGCTCCCGAGGAGGGCCTGGGGCCAACGTCCTGACTTTC. This rearrangement joins TRBV9 to TRBJ2-6; a weak D match, TRBD2 (6 bases). The CDR3 is 16 residues long. Between the trimmed V and J ends, which lost 4 bases and 2 bases, there was a span of 13 bases. The germline CDR1 and CDR2 sequences are SGDLS and YYNGEE.